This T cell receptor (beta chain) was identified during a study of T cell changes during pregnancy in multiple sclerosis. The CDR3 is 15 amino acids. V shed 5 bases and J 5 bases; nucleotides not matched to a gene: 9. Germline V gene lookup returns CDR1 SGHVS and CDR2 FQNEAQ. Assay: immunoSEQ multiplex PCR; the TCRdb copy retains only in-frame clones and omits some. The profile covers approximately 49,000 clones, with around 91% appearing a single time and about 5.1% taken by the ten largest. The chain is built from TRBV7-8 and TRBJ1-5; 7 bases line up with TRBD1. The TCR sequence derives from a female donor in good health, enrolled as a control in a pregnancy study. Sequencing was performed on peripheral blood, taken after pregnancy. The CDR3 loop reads CASSPNRGPYQPQHF. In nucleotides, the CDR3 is TGTGCCAGCAGCCCCAACAGGGGACCCTATCAGCCCCAGCATTTT. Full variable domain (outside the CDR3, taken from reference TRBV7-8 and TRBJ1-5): GAGVSQSPRYKVAKRGQDVALRCDPISGHVSLFWYQQALGQGPEFLTYFQNEAQLDKSGLPSDRFFAERPEGSVSTLKIQRTQQEDSAVYLCASSPNRGPYQPQHFGDGTRLSIL.